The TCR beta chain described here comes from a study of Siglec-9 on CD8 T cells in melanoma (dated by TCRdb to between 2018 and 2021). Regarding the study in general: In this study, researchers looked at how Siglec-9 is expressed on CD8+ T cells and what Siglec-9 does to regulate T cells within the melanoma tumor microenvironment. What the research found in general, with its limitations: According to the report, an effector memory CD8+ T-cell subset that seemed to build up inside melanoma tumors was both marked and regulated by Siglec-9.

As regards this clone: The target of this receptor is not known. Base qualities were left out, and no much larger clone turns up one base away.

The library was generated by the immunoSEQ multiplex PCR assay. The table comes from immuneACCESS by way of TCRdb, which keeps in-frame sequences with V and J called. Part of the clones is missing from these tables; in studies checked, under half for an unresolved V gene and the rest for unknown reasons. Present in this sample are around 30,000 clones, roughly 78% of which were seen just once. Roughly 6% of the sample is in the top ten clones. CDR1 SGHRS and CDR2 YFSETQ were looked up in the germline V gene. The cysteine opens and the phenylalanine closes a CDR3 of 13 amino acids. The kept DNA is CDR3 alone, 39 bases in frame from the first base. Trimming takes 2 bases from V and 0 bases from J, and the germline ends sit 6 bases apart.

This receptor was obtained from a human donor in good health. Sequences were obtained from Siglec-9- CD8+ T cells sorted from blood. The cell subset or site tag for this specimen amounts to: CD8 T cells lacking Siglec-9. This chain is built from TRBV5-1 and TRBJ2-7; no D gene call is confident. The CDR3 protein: CASSFTASYEQYF. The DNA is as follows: TGCGCCAGCAGCTTCACGGCCTCCTACGAGCAGTACTTC.